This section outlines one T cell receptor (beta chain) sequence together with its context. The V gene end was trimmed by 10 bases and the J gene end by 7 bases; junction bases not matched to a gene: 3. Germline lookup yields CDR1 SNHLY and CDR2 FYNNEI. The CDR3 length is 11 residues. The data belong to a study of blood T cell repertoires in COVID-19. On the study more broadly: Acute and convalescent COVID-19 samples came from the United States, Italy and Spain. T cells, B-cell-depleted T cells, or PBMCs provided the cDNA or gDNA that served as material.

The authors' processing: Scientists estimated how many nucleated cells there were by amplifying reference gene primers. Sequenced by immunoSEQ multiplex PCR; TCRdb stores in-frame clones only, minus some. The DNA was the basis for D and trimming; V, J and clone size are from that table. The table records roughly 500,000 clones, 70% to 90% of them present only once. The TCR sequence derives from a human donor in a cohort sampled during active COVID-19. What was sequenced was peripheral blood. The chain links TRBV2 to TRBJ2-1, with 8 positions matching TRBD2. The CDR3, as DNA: TGTGCCACCCCTAGCGGGAATGAGCAGTTCTTC. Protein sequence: CATPSGNEQFF.